Below are 9 T cell receptor beta chains sequenced from a single sample in a study of vaccination effects on CD4 cells after COVID-19. The data were produced by immunoSEQ multiplex PCR, yet TCRdb's version contains in-frame clones alone and is incomplete. The sample lists some 22,000 clones; approximately 79% were seen once. Their recognized antigens are unknown. Sequencing was preceded by expansion of antigen-specific CD4+ T cells with viral peptide pools in the ViraFEST assay. Following 10 days of culture, CD4+ T cells were isolated. It was two doses of either the BNT162b2 or mRNA-1273 vaccine that participants received. The specimen comprised CD4+ T cells from PBMCs cultured with HCoV-229E spike peptides, sampled after COVID-19 vaccination. Source of these receptors: a human donor who received a COVID-19 vaccine.

The chain recombines TRBV5-1 with TRBJ1-2; D possibly corresponds to TRBD1 (6 bases). Per the germline V gene, CDR1 is SGHRS and CDR2 is YFSETQ. This CDR3 has 13 residues. V lost 0 bases, J lost 7 bases, and 10 bases lay in between. The CDR3 loop reads CASSLDRAGGYTF. DNA of the CDR3: TGCGCCAGCAGCTTGGACAGGGCTGGTGGCTACACCTTC.

This chain joins TRBV6-1 and TRBJ2-7; D is tentatively TRBD1 or TRBD2 (5 bases each). V lost 2 bases and J lost 3, with 23 bases in between. This CDR3 contains 18 residues. Germline-derived CDR1 and CDR2 are MNHNS and SASEGT. CDR3 amino acids: CASSESLSGPVRVYEQYF. The DNA for the CDR3 is TGTGCCAGCAGTGAATCTTTATCAGGGCCGGTGAGGGTCTACGAGCAGTACTTC.

CDR3 nucleotides: TGTGCCAGTAGTATTAAGACTCCCTCTTATGAGCAGTTCTTC. This codes for CASSIKTPSYEQFF. V and J are TRBV19 and TRBJ2-1, with D hard to call. Germline values: CDR1 LNHDA, CDR2 SQIVND (reference sequence). Trimming cost V 3 bases and J 8 bases, with 14 bases left between them. This CDR3 has 14 amino acids.

This sequence joins TRBV9 and TRBJ2-1, with D possibly called TRBD1 or TRBD2 (5 bases each). The V gene lost 7 bases and the J gene lost 0 bases, with 8 bases spanning the gap. Germline loops: CDR1 SGDLS, CDR2 YYNGEE. The CDR3 contains 13 residues. CDR3: CASGAGSYNEQFF. Written as DNA, the CDR3 is TGTGCCAGCGGGGCGGGCTCCTACAATGAGCAGTTCTTC.

J is TRBJ2-7 and V is TRBV6-1; 14 bases align to TRBD2. Germline V gives CDR1 MNHNS, CDR2 SASEGT. The CDR3 loop spans 17 amino acids. After removal of 4 bases from V and 2 bases from J, the junction contained 7 bases not matched to a gene. The CDR3: CASSGGTSGRGPYEQYF. Here the CDR3 DNA reads TGTGCCAGCAGTGGGGGGACTAGCGGGAGAGGCCCCTACGAGCAGTACTTC.

The rearrangement joins TRBV6-5 to TRBJ2-7; 8 bases agree with TRBD1. Germline lookup yields CDR1 MNHEY and CDR2 SVGAGI. The CDR3 is 15 residues long. V lost 0 bases, J lost 4 bases, and 5 bases stayed unmatched. CDR3 region: CASSYSQGGSYEQYF. DNA of the CDR3: TGTGCCAGCAGTTACTCACAGGGGGGAAGTTACGAGCAGTACTTC.

The chain combines TRBV7-2 with TRBJ2-1; TRBD1 is a possible D gene (5 bases). Looked up from germline, CDR1 is SGHTA and CDR2 is FQGNSA. V was shortened by 1 base and J by 6 bases, with 10 bases between the two germline ends. CDR3 length: 14 amino acids. The DNA of the CDR3 is TGTGCCAGCAGCTTAGTAGGGGCAGTCAATGAGCAGTTCTTC. Amino acids: CASSLVGAVNEQFF.

This sequence joins TRBV2 and TRBJ2-7; D might be TRBD2 (5 bases). CDR3 length: 13 residues. In germline, CDR1 is SNHLY, CDR2 FYNNEI. V was shortened by 4 bases and J by 0 bases, with 7 bases between the two germline ends. The CDR3 region has the DNA TGTGCCAGCAGTGTAGAGGGCTCCTACGAGCAGTACTTC. Its translation: CASSVEGSYEQYF.

The V gene is TRBV6-5, the J gene TRBJ1-1; D unclear. The germline V gene has CDR1 MNHEY and CDR2 SVGAGI. Trimming shortened V by 0 bases and J by 0 bases, and 8 bases separated the two germline ends. The CDR3 contains 15 residues. CDR3 region: CASSYSPRMNTEAFF. In DNA form, the CDR3 reads TGTGCCAGCAGTTACTCGCCAAGAATGAACACTGAAGCTTTCTTT.